This T cell receptor beta chain originates from a study of T cells in Graves' hyperthyroidism and ophthalmopathy. General study results and limits: Blood also held most thyroid clonotypes expanded beyond 0.001. Ophthalmopathy was separated from stable hyperthyroidism by a 13 V-J model.

This clonotype was seen many times. Its antigen remains unidentified. Researchers defined stable Graves' hyperthyroidism as no ophthalmopathy progression within 18 months. TCR beta CDR3 region amplification was performed from RNA transcripts. HTBI primers were employed in a first-round RT-PCR of the TCR CDR3. Using its own MiXCR run on the multiplex PCR reads, TCRdb lists one record per CDR3 protein. The sample holds approximately 700,000 distinct CDR3 sequences, around 15% seen once. CDR3 length: 12 residues. V dropped 4 bases and J dropped 4 bases, with 7 bases sitting between them. Sequencing was done on a sample of blood. This clonotype was obtained from a man in his late teens or twenties with Graves' hyperthyroidism. The chain employs TRBV12-3 or TRBV12-4 and TRBJ2-5; D is perhaps TRBD1 (6 bases). CDR3 sequence: CASSWGRETQYF. CDR3 in DNA: TGTGCCAGCAGTTGGGGGCGAGAGACCCAGTACTTC.